This T cell receptor beta chain was observed in a study of blood T cells in healthy people across ages. Primers used in a second PCR of about 6 to 11 cycles were a sample-barcoded 5' primer and a J-beta primer mix. TCRdb ran MiXCR on the 5' RACE reads and lists one entry per CDR3 protein. The data show about 1.8 million distinct CDR3 sequences, roughly 50% seen once. The V end lost 1 base, the J end lost 9 bases, and 7 bases lay between the germline ends. The CDR3 is 12 residues long. In germline, CDR1 is SGHTA, CDR2 FQGNSA. The sequenced sample was blood. The sequence derives from a woman in her thirties or forties in good health. The chain links TRBV7-2 to TRBJ2-1, with D unclear. The CDR3 loop reads CASSLVWGEQFF. The CDR3 DNA sequence: TGTGCCAGCAGCTTAGTGTGGGGTGAGCAGTTCTTC. Based on the CDR3 plus reference TRBV7-2 and TRBJ2-1, the full variable domain is GAGVSQSPSNKVTEKGKDVELRCDPISGHTALYWYRQSLGQGLEFLIYFQGNSAPDKSGLPSDRFSAERTGGSVSTLTIQRTQQEDSAVYLCASSLVWGEQFFGPGTRLTVL.